Shown below are 3 T cell receptor beta chains from a single sample sequenced in a study of blood T cells in healthy people across ages. The second PCR ran 7 to 11 cycles with a sample-barcoded 5' primer and J-beta primers. TCRdb re-called the 5' RACE reads through MiXCR, storing one row per CDR3 protein. The sample records about 1 million distinct CDR3 sequences, about 23% being singletons. The same data also contributed to another study, on T cells of mothers and their children.

Sequenced: blood. The receptors shown here come from a girl aged 2 to 10 in good health.

This clonotype was seen more than once but under ten times. The V and J genes are TRBV9 and TRBJ1-2; no definite D call. This CDR3 comprises 16 residues. Trimming stripped 0 bases from V and 1 base from J, with 13 bases between. CDR1 is SGDLS and CDR2 is YYNGEE in the germline V gene. CDR3 region: CASSVGREPINYGYTF. The CDR3 nucleotides read TGTGCCAGCAGCGTAGGTCGGGAGCCGATTAACTATGGCTACACCTTC.

The J gene is TRBJ2-2, the V gene TRBV10-3; 10 bases are shared with TRBD2. V gave up 3 bases and J gave up 0 bases; unmatched junction bases: 10. Germline CDR1 ENHRY, CDR2 SYGVKD. The CDR3 length is 19 residues. The chain's CDR3 is CAISERPAGGPSNTGELFF. Here the CDR3 DNA reads TGTGCCATCAGTGAAAGACCAGCGGGAGGGCCATCGAACACCGGGGAGCTGTTTTTT.

This clonotype was seen more than once but under ten times. The chain employs TRBV7-9 and TRBJ2-5, with 10 bases that match TRBD2. The end of the DNA fits TRBJ2-7 better, so the J call may be wrong. The CDR3 runs to 14 residues. Germline V lookup: CDR1 SEHNR, CDR2 FQNEAQ (reference sequence). CDR3 coding DNA: TGTGCCAGCAGCCACCGACTAGCGGGCCACGAGCAGTACTTC. Encoded protein: CASSHRLAGHEQYF.